The next 11 T cell receptor beta chains were all read from a single sample in a study of T-cell reconstitution after alpha-beta-depleted transplantation in children. As it was prepared, the TCRbeta library received unique molecular identifiers. Each CDR3 protein is one row after TCRdb ran MiXCR on the PCR reads. The sample records approximately 400,000 distinct CDR3 sequences, under 13% being singletons. The sequencing here drew on PBMCs from the stem cell graft donor, taken from the stem cell graft. These receptor sequences come from a human donor who donated a stem cell graft to a child with acute myeloid leukemia.

This chain connects TRBV7-3 to TRBJ2-7, with D hard to call. Trimming stripped 5 bases from V and 3 bases from J, with 11 bases between. Per germline, CDR1 SGHTA and CDR2 FQGTGA. The CDR3 length is 13 residues. The CDR3 DNA reads as TGTGCCAGCAGCCCAGGACCAAACTACGAGCAGTACTTC. Residues: CASSPGPNYEQYF.

This clonotype was picked up one time. The chain has TRBV7-6 and TRBJ2-2, with TRBD2 identical over 7 bases. Germline V gives CDR1 SGHVS, CDR2 FNYEAQ. The CDR3 spans 15 residues. Trimming cost V 6 bases and J 6 bases; bases outside gene matches: 10. CDR3 DNA: TGTGCCAGCAGTTCCTTCGCGGGAGAGGCCGGGGAGCTGTTTTTT. Amino acid sequence: CASSSFAGEAGELFF.

V and J are TRBV6-2 or TRBV6-3 and TRBJ2-1; D is unclear. Trimming left V 0 bases short and J 5 bases short, with 5 bases between. The germline V gene has CDR1 MNHEY and CDR2 SVGEGT. This CDR3 has 13 amino acids. This chain's CDR3 is CASSYSLNNEQFF. The CDR3 DNA sequence: TGTGCCAGCAGTTACTCGCTTAACAATGAGCAGTTCTTC.

This clonotype has just a few counts. The chain employs TRBV4-3 and TRBJ1-3; no clear D. This CDR3 spans 16 amino acids. Trimming pared 1 base from V and 4 bases from J, leaving 14 bases between. The germline V gene encodes CDR1 LGHNA and CDR2 YSLEER. CDR3 nucleotide sequence: TGCGCCAGCAGCCAAGTCCCTGCCCTCGGGGGAAACACCATATATTTT. The encoded protein is CASSQVPALGGNTIYF.

This clonotype has a handful of counts. The V gene is TRBV29-1, the J gene TRBJ1-1; 7 bases line up with TRBD1. V lost 4 bases and J lost 4; bases outside the gene matches: 3. CDR1 and CDR2 from the germline V gene are SQVTM and ANQGSEA. The CDR3 covers 12 residues. In nucleotides, the CDR3 is TGCAGCGTTGTACAGGGGTTCACTGAAGCTTTCTTT. This codes for CSVVQGFTEAFF.

This clonotype was seen ten or more times. The chain employs TRBV5-1 and TRBJ2-7; D call uncertain. V lost 2 bases to trimming and J lost 4 bases, with 10 bases between them. The CDR3 spans 13 residues. The V gene's germline CDR1 is SGHRS and CDR2 YFSETQ. The CDR3 spells CASSFGDKYEQYF. CDR3 DNA sequence: TGCGCCAGCAGCTTCGGAGACAAGTACGAGCAGTACTTC. The full variable domain, its missing parts supplied by reference TRBV5-1 and TRBJ2-7, is KAGVTQTPRYLIKTRGQQVTLSCSPISGHRSVSWYQQTPGQGLQFLFEYFSETQRNKGNFPGRFSGRQFSNSRSEMNVSTLELGDSALYLCASSFGDKYEQYFGPGTRLTVT.

This clonotype showed up just a few times. This chain links TRBV6-1 with TRBJ1-1; tentative D call: TRBD1 (6 bases). Per the germline V gene, CDR1 is MNHNS and CDR2 is SASEGT. V gave up 6 bases and J gave up 1 base, with 12 bases separating them. The CDR3 totals 14 residues. The CDR3 DNA reads TGTGCCAGCAGCTTCGGGACACCGAACACTGAAGCTTTCTTT. This codes for CASSFGTPNTEAFF.

CDR3 DNA: TGCAGCGTCTTGGGGACTAGCGGGAGCCCCACCGGGGAGCTGTTTTTT. This gives the protein CSVLGTSGSPTGELFF. The chain couples TRBV29-1 to TRBJ2-2, with 14 bases identical to TRBD2. The ends lost 6 bases at V and 4 bases at J; junction bases unmatched: 7. The CDR3 totals 16 residues. From germline, CDR1 is SQVTM and CDR2 ANQGSEA.

This clonotype was counted a few times. The rearrangement uses TRBV7-9 and TRBJ2-6; 7 bases are a match to TRBD1. Germline V gene lookup returns CDR1 SEHNR and CDR2 FQNEAQ (reference sequence). The CDR3 spans 17 residues. V dropped 0 bases and J dropped 3; count of bases not matched to a gene: 5. The CDR3 is CASSLATGVRGANVLTF. For the CDR3, the DNA is TGTGCCAGCAGCTTAGCAACAGGGGTCCGTGGGGCCAACGTCCTGACTTTC.

This clonotype was detected only a few times. The rearrangement joins TRBV20-1 to TRBJ2-1; D ambiguous. Germline-derived CDR1 and CDR2 are DFQATT and SNEGSKA (reference sequence). V dropped 0 bases and J dropped 5 bases, with 8 bases sitting between them. The CDR3 length is 13 residues. The CDR3 nucleotides read TGCAGTGCTAGAGATCCCCTAGACAATGAGCAGTTCTTC. Amino acid sequence: CSARDPLDNEQFF.

The gene calls are TRBV7-9 and TRBJ1-4; D perhaps matches TRBD1 (5 bases). The V and J ends lost 0 bases and 6 bases respectively, with 17 bases between them. The germline gives CDR1 SEHNR, CDR2 FQNEAQ (reference sequence). The CDR3 is 17 residues long. For the CDR3, the DNA is TGTGCCAGCAGCTTAGCGTTTCTGAGGGGATTGGATGAAAAACTGTTTTTT. Translation gives CASSLAFLRGLDEKLFF.